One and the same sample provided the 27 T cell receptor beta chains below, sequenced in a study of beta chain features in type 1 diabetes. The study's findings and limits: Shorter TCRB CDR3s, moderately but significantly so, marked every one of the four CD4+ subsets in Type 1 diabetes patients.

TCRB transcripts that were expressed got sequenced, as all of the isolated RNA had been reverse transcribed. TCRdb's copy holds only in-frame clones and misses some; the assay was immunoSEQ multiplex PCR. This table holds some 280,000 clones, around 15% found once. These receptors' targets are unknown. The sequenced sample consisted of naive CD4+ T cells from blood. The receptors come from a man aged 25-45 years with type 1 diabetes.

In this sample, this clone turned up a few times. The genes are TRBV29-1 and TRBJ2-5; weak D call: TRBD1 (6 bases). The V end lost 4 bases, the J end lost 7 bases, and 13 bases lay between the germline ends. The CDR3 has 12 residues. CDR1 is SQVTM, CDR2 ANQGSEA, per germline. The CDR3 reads CSVVRTQGTQYF. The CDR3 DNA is TGCAGCGTTGTTCGGACACAGGGGACCCAGTACTTC.

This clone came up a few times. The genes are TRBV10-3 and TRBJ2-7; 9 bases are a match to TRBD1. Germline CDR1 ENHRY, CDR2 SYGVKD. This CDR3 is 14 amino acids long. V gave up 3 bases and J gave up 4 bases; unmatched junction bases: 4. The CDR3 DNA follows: TGTGCCATCAGTGACCAACAGGGGGCTTACGAGCAGTACTTC. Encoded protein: CAISDQQGAYEQYF.

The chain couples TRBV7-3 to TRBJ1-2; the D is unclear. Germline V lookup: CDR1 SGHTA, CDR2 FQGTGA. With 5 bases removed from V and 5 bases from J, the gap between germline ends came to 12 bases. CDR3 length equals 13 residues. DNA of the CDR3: TGTGCCAGCAGCCCCTACCGATCGTATGGCTACACCTTC. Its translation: CASSPYRSYGYTF.

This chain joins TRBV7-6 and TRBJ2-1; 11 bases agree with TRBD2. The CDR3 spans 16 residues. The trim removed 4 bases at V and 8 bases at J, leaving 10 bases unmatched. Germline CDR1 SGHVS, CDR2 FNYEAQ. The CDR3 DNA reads TGTGCCAGCAGCTCCCGTGGGACTAGCGGTTGGGATGAGCAGTTCTTC. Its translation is CASSSRGTSGWDEQFF.

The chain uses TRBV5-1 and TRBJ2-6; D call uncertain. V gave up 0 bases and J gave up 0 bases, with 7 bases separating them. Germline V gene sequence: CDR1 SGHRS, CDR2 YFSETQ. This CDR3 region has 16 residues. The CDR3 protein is CASSLGPSSGANVLTF. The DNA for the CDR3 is TGCGCCAGCAGCTTGGGCCCCAGCTCTGGGGCCAACGTCCTGACTTTC. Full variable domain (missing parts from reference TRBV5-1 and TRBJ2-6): KAGVTQTPRYLIKTRGQQVTLSCSPISGHRSVSWYQQTPGQGLQFLFEYFSETQRNKGNFPGRFSGRQFSNSRSEMNVSTLELGDSALYLCASSLGPSSGANVLTFGAGSRLTVL.

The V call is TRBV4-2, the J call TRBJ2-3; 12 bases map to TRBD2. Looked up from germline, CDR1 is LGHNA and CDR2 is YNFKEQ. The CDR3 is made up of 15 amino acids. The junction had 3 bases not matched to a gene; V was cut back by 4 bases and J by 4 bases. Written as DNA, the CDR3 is TGTGCCAGCAGCCTGACTAGCGGGAGCCCAGATACGCAGTATTTT. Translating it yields CASSLTSGSPDTQYF.

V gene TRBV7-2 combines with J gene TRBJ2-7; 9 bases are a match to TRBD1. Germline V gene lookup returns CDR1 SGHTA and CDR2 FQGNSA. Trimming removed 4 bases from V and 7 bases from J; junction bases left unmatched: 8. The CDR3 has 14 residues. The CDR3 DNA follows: TGTGCCAGCAGCTCTAGACAGGGGGTGGGGGAGCAGTACTTC. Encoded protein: CASSSRQGVGEQYF.

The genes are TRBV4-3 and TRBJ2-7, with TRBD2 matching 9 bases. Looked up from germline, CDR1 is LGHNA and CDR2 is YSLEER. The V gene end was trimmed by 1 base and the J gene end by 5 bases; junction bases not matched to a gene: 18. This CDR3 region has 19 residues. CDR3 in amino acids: CASSQVLGRAGGQRNEQYF. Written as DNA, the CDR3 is TGCGCCAGCAGCCAAGTCTTGGGGCGAGCGGGAGGCCAGAGGAACGAGCAGTACTTC.

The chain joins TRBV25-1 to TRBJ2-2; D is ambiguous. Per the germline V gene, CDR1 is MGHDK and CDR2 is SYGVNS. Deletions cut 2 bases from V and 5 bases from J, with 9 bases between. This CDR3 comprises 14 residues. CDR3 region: CASSEALTTGELFF. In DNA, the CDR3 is TGTGCCAGCAGTGAAGCATTAACTACCGGGGAGCTGTTTTTT. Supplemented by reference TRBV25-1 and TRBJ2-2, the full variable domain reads EADIYQTPRYLVIGTGKKITLECSQTMGHDKMYWYQQDPGMELHLIHYSYGVNSTEKGDLSSESTVSRIRTEHFPLTLESARPSHTSQYLCASSEALTTGELFFGEGSRLTVL.

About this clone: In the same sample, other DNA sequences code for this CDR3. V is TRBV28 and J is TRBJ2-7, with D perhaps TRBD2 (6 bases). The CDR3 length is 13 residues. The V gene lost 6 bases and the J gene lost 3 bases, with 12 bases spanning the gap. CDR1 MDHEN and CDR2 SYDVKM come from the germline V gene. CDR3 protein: CASSLGTFYEQYF. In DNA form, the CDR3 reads TGTGCCAGCAGCTTGGGGACTTTCTACGAGCAGTACTTC.

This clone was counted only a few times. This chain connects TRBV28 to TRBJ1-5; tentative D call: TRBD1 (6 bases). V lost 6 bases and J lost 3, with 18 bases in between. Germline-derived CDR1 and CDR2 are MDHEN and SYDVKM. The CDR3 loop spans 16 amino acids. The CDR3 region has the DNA TGTGCCAGCAGACCCCGTTCGAAGGGGGACAATCAGCCCCAGCATTTT. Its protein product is CASRPRSKGDNQPQHF.

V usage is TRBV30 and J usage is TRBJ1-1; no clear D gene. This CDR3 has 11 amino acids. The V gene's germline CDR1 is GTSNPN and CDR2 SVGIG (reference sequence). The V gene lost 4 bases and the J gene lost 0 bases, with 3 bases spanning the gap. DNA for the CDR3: TGTGCCTGGAAGCTGAACACTGAAGCTTTCTTT. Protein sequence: CAWKLNTEAFF.

The CDR3 sequence is CASSFSGRAHEQYF. CDR3 DNA sequence: TGTGCCAGCAGCTTCAGCGGGAGGGCCCACGAGCAGTACTTC. The chain recombines TRBV5-4 with TRBJ2-7, with TRBD2 matching 10 bases. V lost 2 bases and J lost 5; bases outside the gene matches: 4. Germline V lookup: CDR1 SGHNT, CDR2 YYREEE (reference sequence). The CDR3 length is 14 residues.

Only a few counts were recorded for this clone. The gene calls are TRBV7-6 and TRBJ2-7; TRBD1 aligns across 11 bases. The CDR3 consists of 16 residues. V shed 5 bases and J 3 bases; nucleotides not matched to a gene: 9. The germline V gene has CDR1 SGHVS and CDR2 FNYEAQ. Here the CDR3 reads CASSDLGQGAYYEQYF. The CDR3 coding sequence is TGTGCCAGCAGCGACCTTGGACAGGGGGCCTACTACGAGCAGTACTTC.

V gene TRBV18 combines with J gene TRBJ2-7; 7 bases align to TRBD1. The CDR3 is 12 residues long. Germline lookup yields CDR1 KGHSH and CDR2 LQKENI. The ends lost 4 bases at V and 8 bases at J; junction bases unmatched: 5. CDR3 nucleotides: TGTGCCAGCTCACACGGACAGGACCAGCAGTACTTC. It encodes CASSHGQDQQYF.

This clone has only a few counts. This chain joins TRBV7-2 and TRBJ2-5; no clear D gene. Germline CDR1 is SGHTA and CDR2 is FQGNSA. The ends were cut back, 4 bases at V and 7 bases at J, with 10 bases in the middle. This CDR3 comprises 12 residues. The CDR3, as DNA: TGTGCCAGCAGCTCCCCCCCGAGGACCCAGTACTTC. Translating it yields CASSSPPRTQYF.

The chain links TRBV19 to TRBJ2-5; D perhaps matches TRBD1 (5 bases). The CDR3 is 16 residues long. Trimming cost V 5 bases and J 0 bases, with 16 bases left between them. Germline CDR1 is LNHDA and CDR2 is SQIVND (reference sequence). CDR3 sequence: CASSARGHSDQETQYF. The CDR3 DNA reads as TGTGCCAGTAGTGCACGCGGACATTCCGACCAAGAGACCCAGTACTTC. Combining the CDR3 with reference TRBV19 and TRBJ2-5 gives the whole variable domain DGGITQSPKYLFRKEGQNVTLSCEQNLNHDAMYWYRQDPGQGLRLIYYSQIVNDFQKGDIAEGYSVSREKKESFPLTVTSAQKNPTAFYLCASSARGHSDQETQYFGPGTRLLVL.

The CDR3 DNA is TGTGCCAGCATTACGGGGAATCAGCCCCAGCATTTT. Its translation: CASITGNQPQHF. The chain carries TRBV28 and TRBJ1-5; D unclear. Germline V gives CDR1 MDHEN, CDR2 SYDVKM. Deletions cut 7 bases from V and 4 bases from J, with 8 bases between. The CDR3 covers 12 residues.

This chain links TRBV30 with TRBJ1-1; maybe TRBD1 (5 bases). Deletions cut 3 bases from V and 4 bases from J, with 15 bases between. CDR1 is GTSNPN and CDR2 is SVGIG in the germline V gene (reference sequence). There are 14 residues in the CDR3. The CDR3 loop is CAWRFSLTGTEAFF. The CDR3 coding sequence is TGTGCCTGGAGGTTCTCCCTAACAGGCACTGAAGCTTTCTTT.

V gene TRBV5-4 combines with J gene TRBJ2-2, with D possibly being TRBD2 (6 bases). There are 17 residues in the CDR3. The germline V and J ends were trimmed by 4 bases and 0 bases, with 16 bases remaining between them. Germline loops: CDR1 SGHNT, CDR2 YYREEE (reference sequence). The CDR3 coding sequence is TGTGCCAGCAGCCCTACCCCGAAGCGGGCGAACACCGGGGAGCTGTTTTTT. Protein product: CASSPTPKRANTGELFF.

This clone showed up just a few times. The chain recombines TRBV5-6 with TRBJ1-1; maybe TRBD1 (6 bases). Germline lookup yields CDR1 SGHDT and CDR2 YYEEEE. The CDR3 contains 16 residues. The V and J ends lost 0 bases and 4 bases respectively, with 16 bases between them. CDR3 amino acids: CASSLEGRGWSTEAFF. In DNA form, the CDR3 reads TGTGCCAGCAGCTTGGAGGGCAGGGGATGGAGCACTGAAGCTTTCTTT. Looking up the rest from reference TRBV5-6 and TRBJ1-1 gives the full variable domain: DAGVTQSPTHLIKTRGQQVTLRCSPKSGHDTVSWYQQALGQGPQFIFQYYEEEERQRGNFPDRFSGHQFPNYSSELNVNALLLGDSALYLCASSLEGRGWSTEAFFGQGTRLTVV.

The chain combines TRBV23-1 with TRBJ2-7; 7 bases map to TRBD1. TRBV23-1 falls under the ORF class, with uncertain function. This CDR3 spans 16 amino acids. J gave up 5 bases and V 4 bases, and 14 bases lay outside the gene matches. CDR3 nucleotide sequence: TGCGCCAGCAGTCCCTACTATTCCAACAGGGGCCACGAGCAGTACTTC. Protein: CASSPYYSNRGHEQYF.

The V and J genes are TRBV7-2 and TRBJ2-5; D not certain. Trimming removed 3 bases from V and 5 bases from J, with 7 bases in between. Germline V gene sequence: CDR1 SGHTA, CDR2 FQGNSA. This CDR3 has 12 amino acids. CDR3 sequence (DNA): TGTGCCAGCAGCTTCCTTCGGGAGACCCAGTACTTC. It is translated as CASSFLRETQYF.

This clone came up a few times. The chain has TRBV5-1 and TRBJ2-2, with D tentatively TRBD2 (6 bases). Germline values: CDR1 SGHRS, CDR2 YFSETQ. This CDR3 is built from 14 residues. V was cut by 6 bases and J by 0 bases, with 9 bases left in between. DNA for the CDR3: TGCGCCAGCATGGAGGGCGCGAACACCGGGGAGCTGTTTTTT. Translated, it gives CASMEGANTGELFF. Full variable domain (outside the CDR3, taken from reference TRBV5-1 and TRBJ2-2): KAGVTQTPRYLIKTRGQQVTLSCSPISGHRSVSWYQQTPGQGLQFLFEYFSETQRNKGNFPGRFSGRQFSNSRSEMNVSTLELGDSALYLCASMEGANTGELFFGEGSRLTVL.

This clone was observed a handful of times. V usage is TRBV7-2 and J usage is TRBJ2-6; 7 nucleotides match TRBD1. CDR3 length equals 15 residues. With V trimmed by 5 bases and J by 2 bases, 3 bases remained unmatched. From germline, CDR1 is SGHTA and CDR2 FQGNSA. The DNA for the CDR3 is TGTGCCAGCAGCCAGACAGGGACTGGGGCCAACGTCCTGACTTTC. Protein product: CASSQTGTGANVLTF.

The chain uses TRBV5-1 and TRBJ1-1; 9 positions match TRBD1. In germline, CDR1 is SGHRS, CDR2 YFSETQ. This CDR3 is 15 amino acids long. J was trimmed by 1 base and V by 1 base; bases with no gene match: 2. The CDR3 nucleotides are TGCGCCAGCAGCTTGTCGGGACAGGGGAACACTGAAGCTTTCTTT. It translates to CASSLSGQGNTEAFF.

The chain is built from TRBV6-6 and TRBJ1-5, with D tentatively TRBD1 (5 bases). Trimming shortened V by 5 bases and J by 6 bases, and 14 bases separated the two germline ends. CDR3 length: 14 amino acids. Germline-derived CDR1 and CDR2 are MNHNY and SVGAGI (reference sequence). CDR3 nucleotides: TGTGCCAGCAGTCTCGTTCAGGGAACTCAGCCCCAGCATTTT. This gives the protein CASSLVQGTQPQHF.